This TCR beta chain emerged from a study of blood T cell repertoires in COVID-19. Background on the study: COVID-19 samples, acute and convalescent, were from the United States, Italy and Spain. Sample material is recorded as cDNA or gDNA derived from T cells, B-cell-depleted T cells, or PBMCs.

The CDR3 covers 15 residues. CDR1 and CDR2 from the germline V gene are SGHTA and FQGNSA. Trimming cost V 3 bases and J 10 bases; bases outside gene matches: 9. Authors' data handling: Amplification from reference gene primers served as the basis for estimated nucleated cell counts. TCRdb keeps only in-frame clones here, not all; method: immunoSEQ multiplex PCR. V and J calls and clone size are given by that table; D and trimming were obtained from the DNA. The data show about 190,000 clones, around 83% seen once. This clonotype was sampled from a man aged 50-60 years with active or convalescent COVID-19. The rearrangement joins TRBV7-2 to TRBJ2-1; 10 bases agree with TRBD2. Sequenced: peripheral blood. CDR3 in amino acids: CASSFLAGEFGEQFF. CDR3 coding DNA: TGTGCCAGCAGCTTTCTAGCGGGGGAGTTCGGGGAGCAGTTCTTC.